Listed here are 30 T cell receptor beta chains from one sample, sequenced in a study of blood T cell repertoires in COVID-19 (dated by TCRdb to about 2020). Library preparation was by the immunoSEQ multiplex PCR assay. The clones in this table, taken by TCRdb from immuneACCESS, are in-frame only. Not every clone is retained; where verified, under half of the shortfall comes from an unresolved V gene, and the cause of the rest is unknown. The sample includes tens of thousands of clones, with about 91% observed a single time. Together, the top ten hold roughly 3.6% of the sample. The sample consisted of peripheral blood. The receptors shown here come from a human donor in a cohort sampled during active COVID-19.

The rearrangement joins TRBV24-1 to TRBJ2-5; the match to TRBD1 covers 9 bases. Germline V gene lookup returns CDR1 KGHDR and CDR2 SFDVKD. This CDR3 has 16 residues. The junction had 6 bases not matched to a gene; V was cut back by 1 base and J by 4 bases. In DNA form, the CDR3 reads TGTGCCACCAGTGATTTAAGACAGGGGGGGAGAGAGACCCAGTACTTC. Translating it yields CATSDLRQGGRETQYF.

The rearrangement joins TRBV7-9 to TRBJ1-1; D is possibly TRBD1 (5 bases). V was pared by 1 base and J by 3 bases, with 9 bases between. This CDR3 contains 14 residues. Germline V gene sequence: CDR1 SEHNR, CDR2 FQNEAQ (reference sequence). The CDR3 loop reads CASSLGGVDTEAFF. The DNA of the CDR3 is TGTGCCAGCAGCTTAGGGGGGGTCGACACTGAAGCTTTCTTT.

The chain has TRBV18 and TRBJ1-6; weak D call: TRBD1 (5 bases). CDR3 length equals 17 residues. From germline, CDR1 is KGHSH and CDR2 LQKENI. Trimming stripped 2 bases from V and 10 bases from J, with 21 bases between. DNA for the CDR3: TGTGCCAGCTCACCATTAAGGTCCGCGGCGGGGGACTCACCCCTCCACTTT. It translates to CASSPLRSAAGDSPLHF.

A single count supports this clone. The CDR3 sequence is CASSIGGQGVTTEAFF. The CDR3 DNA reads as TGTGCCAGTAGTATAGGGGGACAGGGGGTTACAACTGAAGCTTTCTTT. The chain carries TRBV19 and TRBJ1-1; 11 bases are a match to TRBD1. The germline gives CDR1 LNHDA, CDR2 SQIVND (reference sequence). This CDR3 has 16 amino acids. Losses at the gene ends were 1 base for V and 5 bases for J; bases not matched to a gene: 6. Full variable domain (outside the CDR3, taken from reference TRBV19 and TRBJ1-1): DGGITQSPKYLFRKEGQNVTLSCEQNLNHDAMYWYRQDPGQGLRLIYYSQIVNDFQKGDIAEGYSVSREKKESFPLTVTSAQKNPTAFYLCASSIGGQGVTTEAFFGQGTRLTVV.

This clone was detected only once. Here the CDR3 DNA reads TGTGCCAGCAGTTACTCCGTATCTCCCTACGAGCAGTACTTC. Protein: CASSYSVSPYEQYF. The chain is built from TRBV6-2 or TRBV6-3 and TRBJ2-7; D is ambiguous. The germline V gene has CDR1 MNHEY and CDR2 SVGEGT. This CDR3 is built from 14 residues. V lost 0 bases, J lost 2 bases, and 8 bases lay in between.

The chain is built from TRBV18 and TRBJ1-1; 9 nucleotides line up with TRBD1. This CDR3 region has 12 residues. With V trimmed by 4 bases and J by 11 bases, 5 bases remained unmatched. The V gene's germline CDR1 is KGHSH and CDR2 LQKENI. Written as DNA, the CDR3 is TGTGCCAGCTCACTCGCACAGGGGGCCGCTTTCTTT. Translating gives CASSLAQGAAFF.

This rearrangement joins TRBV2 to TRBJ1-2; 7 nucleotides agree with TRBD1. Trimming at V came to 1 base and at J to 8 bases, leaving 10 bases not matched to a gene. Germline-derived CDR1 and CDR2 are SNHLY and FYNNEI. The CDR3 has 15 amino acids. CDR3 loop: CASSEDRGPQLGYTF. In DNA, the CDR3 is TGTGCCAGCAGTGAAGACAGGGGACCCCAGCTGGGCTACACCTTC.

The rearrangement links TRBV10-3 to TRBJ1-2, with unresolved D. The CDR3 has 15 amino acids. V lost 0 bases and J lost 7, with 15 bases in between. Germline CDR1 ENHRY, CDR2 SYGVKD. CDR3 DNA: TGTGCCATCAGTGAGTCGCCGACTGAAATGGCTGGCTACACCTTC. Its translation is CAISESPTEMAGYTF.

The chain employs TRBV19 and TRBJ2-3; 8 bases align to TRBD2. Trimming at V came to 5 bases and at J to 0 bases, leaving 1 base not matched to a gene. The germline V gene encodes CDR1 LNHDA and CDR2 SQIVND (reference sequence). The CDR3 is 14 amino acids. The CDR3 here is CASSPSGSTDTQYF. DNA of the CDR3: TGTGCCAGTAGTCCTAGCGGGAGCACAGATACGCAGTATTTT.

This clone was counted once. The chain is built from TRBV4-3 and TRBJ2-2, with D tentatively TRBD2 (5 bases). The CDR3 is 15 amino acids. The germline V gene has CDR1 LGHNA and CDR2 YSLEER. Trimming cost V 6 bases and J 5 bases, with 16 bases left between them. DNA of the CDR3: TGCGCCAGCAGTCCTGCTGGAGGAAGTACCGGGGAGCTGTTTTTT. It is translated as CASSPAGGSTGELFF.

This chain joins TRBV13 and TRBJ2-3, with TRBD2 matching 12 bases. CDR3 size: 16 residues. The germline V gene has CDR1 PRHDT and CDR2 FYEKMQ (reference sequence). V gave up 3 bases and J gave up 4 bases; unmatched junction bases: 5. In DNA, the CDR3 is TGTGCCAGCAGCTTCCGGACTAGCGGGAACCCAGATACGCAGTATTTT. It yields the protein CASSFRTSGNPDTQYF. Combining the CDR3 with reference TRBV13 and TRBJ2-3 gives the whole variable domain AAGVIQSPRHLIKEKRETATLKCYPIPRHDTVYWYQQGPGQDPQFLISFYEKMQSDKGSIPDRFSAQQFSDYHSELNMSSLELGDSALYFCASSFRTSGNPDTQYFGPGTRLTVL.

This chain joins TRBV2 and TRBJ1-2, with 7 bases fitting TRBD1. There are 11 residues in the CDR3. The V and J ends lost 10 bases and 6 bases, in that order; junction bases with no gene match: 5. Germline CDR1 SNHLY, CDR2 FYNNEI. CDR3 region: CATTRGDGYTF. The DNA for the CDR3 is TGTGCCACCACCAGGGGGGATGGCTACACCTTC.

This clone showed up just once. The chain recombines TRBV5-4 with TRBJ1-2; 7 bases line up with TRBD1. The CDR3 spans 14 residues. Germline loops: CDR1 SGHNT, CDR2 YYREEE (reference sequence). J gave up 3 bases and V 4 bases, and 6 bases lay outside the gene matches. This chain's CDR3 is CASSPTTGDYGYTF. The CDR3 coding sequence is TGTGCCAGCAGCCCGACCACAGGGGACTATGGCTACACCTTC.

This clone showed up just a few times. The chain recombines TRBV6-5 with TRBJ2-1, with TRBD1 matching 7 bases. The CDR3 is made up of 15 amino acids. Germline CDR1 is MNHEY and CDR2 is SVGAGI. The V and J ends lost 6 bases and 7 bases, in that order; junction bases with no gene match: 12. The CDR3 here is CASRRRQGWSNEQFF. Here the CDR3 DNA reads TGTGCCAGCAGACGCCGACAGGGTTGGTCTAATGAGCAGTTCTTC.

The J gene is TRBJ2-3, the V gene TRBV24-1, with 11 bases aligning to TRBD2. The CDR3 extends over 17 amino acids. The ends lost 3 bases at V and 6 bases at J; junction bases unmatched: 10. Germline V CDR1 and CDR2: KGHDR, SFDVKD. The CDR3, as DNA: TGTGCCACCAGTGATCCTCGGGCTAGCGGGAGGTCTGATACGCAGTATTTT. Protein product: CATSDPRASGRSDTQYF.

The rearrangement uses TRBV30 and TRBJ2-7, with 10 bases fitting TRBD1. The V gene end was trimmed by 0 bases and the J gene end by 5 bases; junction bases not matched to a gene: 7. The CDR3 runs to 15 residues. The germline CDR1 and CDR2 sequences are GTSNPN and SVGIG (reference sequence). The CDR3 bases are TGTGCCTGGAGTGTTGGTGGGACAGGGGCCGACGAGCAGTACTTC. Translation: CAWSVGGTGADEQYF.

The CDR3 region has the DNA TGTGCCAGCAGTGTAAAACGGGACTATGGCTACACCTTC. Translated, it gives CASSVKRDYGYTF. The chain is built from TRBV7-8 and TRBJ1-2; no definite D call. This CDR3 has 13 residues. The ends were cut back, 6 bases at V and 3 bases at J, with 11 bases in the middle. Germline-derived CDR1 and CDR2 are SGHVS and FQNEAQ. Together with reference TRBV7-8 and TRBJ1-2, the CDR3 gives the full variable domain: GAGVSQSPRYKVAKRGQDVALRCDPISGHVSLFWYQQALGQGPEFLTYFQNEAQLDKSGLPSDRFFAERPEGSVSTLKIQRTQQEDSAVYLCASSVKRDYGYTFGSGTRLTVV.

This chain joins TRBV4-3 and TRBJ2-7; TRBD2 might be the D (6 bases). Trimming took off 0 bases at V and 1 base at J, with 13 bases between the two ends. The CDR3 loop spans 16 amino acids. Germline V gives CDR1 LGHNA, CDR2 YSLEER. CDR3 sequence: CASSQDLAGQSYEQYF. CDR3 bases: TGCGCCAGCAGCCAAGACTTGGCGGGGCAATCCTACGAGCAGTACTTC.

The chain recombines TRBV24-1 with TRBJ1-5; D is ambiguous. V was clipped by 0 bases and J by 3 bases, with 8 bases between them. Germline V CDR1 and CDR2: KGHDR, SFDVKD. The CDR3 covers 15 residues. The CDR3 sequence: CATSDLRRNNQPQHF. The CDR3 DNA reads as TGTGCCACCAGTGATTTGAGGCGGAACAATCAGCCCCAGCATTTT.

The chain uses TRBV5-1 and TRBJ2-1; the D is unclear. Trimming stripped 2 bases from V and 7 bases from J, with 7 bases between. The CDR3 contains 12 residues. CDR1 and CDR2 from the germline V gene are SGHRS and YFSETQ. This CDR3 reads CASSFILNEQFF. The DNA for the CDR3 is TGCGCCAGCAGCTTTATTTTGAATGAGCAGTTCTTC.

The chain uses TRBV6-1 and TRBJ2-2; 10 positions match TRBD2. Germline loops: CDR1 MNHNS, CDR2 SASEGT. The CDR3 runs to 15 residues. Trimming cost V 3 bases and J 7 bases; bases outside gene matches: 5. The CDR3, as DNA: TGTGCCAGCAGTGACAGCGGGGGGGCCCACGGGGAGCTGTTTTTT. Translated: CASSDSGGAHGELFF.

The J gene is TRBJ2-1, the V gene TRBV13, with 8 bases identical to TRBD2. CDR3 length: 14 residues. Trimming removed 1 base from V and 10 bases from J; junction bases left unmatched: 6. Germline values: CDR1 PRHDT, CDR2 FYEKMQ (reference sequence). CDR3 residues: CASSLVSPSGEQFF. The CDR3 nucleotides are TGTGCCAGCAGCTTAGTAAGCCCTAGCGGGGAGCAGTTCTTC.

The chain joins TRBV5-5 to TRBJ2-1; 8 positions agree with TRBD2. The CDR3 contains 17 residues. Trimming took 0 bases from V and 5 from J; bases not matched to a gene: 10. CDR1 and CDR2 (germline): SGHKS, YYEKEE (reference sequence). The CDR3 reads CASSLDGGGPWDNEQFF. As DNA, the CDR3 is TGTGCCAGCAGCTTGGACGGCGGGGGGCCCTGGGACAATGAGCAGTTCTTC. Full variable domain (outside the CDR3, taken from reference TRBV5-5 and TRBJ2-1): DAGVTQSPTHLIKTRGQQVTLRCSPISGHKSVSWYQQVLGQGPQFIFQYYEKEERGRGNFPDRFSARQFPNYSSELNVNALLLGDSALYLCASSLDGGGPWDNEQFFGPGTRLTVL.

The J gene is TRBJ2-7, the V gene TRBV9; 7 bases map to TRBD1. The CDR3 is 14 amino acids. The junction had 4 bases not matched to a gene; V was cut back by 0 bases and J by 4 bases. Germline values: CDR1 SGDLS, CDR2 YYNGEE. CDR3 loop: CASSVGTGHYEQYF. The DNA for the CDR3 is TGTGCCAGCAGCGTAGGGACAGGACATTACGAGCAGTACTTC.

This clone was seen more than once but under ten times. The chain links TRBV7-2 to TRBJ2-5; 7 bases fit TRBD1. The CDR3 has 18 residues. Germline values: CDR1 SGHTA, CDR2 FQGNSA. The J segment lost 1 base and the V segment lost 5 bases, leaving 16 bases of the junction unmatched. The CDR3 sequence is CASSPSHSTGASQETQYF. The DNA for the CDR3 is TGTGCCAGCAGCCCCTCTCATTCTACAGGGGCTTCCCAAGAGACCCAGTACTTC.

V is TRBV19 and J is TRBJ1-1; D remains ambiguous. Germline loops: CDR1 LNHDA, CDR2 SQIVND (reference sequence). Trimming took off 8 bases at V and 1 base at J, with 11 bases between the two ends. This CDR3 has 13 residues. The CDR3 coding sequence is TGTGCCAGTCACCGGGGAAGGAACACTGAAGCTTTCTTT. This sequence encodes CASHRGRNTEAFF.

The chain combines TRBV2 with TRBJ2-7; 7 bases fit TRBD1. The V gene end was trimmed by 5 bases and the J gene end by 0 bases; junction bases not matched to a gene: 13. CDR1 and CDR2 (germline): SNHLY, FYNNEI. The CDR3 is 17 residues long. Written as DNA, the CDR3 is TGTGCCAGCAGTTTAGATACGGGACAGAAGAGCTCCTACGAGCAGTACTTC. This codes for CASSLDTGQKSSYEQYF.

This CDR3 is CASSLEANSYNEQFF. In nucleotides, the CDR3 is TGTGCCAGCAGCTTAGAAGCGAACTCCTACAATGAGCAGTTCTTC. This sequence joins TRBV7-3 and TRBJ2-1, with D unclear. The CDR3 totals 15 residues. V lost 2 bases and J 0 bases, leaving 8 bases between the germline ends. Germline CDR1 and CDR2: SGHTA and FQGTGA.

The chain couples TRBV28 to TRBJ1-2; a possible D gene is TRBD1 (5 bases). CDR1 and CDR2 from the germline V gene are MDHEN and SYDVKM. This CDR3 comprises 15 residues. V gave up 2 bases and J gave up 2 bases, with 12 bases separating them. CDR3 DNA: TGTGCCAGCAGTTTAGTAGGGGAATCGAACTATGGCTACACCTTC. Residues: CASSLVGESNYGYTF.

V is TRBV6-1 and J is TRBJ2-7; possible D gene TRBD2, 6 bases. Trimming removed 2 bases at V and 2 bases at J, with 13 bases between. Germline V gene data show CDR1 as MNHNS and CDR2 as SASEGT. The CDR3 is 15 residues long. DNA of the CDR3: TGTGCCAGCAGTGAACCGGGACTTCGGGCCTACGAGCAGTACTTC. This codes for CASSEPGLRAYEQYF.